The 3 T cell receptor beta chains in this list originate from one sample, sequenced in a study of T cell responses to AZD1222 COVID-19 vaccine. Produced via immunoSEQ multiplex PCR; TCRdb's table is partial and in-frame only. In the table there are over 130,000 clones, 75% to 90% of which are singletons. The specimen comprised peripheral blood, sampled 28 days after the second AZD1222 dose. These receptors were obtained from an adult who received the AZD1222 COVID-19 vaccine.

In this sample, this clone turned up a few times. This rearrangement joins TRBV6-5 to TRBJ2-7; D not resolved. The CDR3 is 14 residues long. CDR1 and CDR2 (germline): MNHEY, SVGAGI. The V gene lost 6 bases and the J gene lost 2 bases, with 14 bases spanning the gap. The CDR3 sequence is CASSLIDVAYEQYF. CDR3 bases: TGTGCCAGCAGCCTGATCGACGTAGCCTACGAGCAGTACTTC.

Of note for this clone: Within the sample, other DNA sequences also encode this same CDR3. V and J are TRBV18 and TRBJ2-3, with 7 bases aligning to TRBD1. In germline, CDR1 is KGHSH, CDR2 LQKENI. CDR3 length equals 14 residues. V trimming: 3 bases; J trimming: 0 bases; junction bases outside the gene matches: 0. The DNA for the CDR3 is TGTGCCAGCTCACCGACAGGGAGCACAGATACGCAGTATTTT. Amino acids: CASSPTGSTDTQYF.

The rearrangement links TRBV4-1 to TRBJ1-2; TRBD1 is a possible D gene (5 bases). The CDR3 covers 14 residues. CDR1 is MGHRA and CDR2 is YSYEKL in the germline V gene. V lost 1 base and J lost 4, with 10 bases in between. CDR3 nucleotide sequence: TGCGCCAGCAGCCAAGTTGGGGACGGCTATGGCTACACCTTC. Translated: CASSQVGDGYGYTF.